The present T cell receptor beta chain was sequenced within a study of a mutant IDH1 vaccine in newly diagnosed glioma. Across the whole study: Those enrolled had earlier been treated with radiotherapy, temozolomide, or both, mostly both.

Time point indicated: week 11, during vaccination. Mutant IDH1 20-mer peptide, at 300 ug, made up each vaccine dose, with topical imiquimod. Each tumor in the donors was a new WHO grade 3 or 4 astrocytoma, IDH1-mutant and ATRX-lost. Clones were read by immunoSEQ multiplex PCR, and TCRdb kept only the in-frame ones, dropping some. Of fewer than 65,000 clones in the sample, approximately 80% were seen once. Comment on this clone: Its target is unknown.

CDR1 is MNHEY and CDR2 is SVGAGI in the germline V gene. V was clipped by 0 bases and J by 2 bases, with 11 bases between them. The CDR3 loop spans 15 amino acids. J is TRBJ2-7 and V is TRBV6-5; D might be TRBD1 (5 bases). The receptor was isolated from a man over 45 with glioma. This material consisted of PBMCs, taken from a glioma patient whose treatment included an IDH1 peptide vaccine. CDR3 amino acids: CASSYSNTGPYEQYF. CDR3 DNA sequence: TGTGCCAGCAGTTACTCAAACACAGGCCCCTACGAGCAGTACTTC.